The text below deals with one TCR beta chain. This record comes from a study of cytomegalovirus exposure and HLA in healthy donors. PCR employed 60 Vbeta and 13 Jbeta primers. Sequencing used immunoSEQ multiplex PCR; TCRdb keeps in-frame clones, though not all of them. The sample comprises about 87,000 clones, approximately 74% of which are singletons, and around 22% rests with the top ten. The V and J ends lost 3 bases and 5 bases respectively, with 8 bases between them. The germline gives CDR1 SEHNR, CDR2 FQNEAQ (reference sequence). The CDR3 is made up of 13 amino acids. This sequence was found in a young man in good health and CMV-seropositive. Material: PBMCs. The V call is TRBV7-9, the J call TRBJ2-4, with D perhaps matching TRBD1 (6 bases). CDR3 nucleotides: TGTGCCAGCAGCTTTGGACAGCAAAACATTCAGTACTTC. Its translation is CASSFGQQNIQYF.